Following are 8 T cell receptor beta chains from one sample sequenced in a study of T cell responses to AZD1222 COVID-19 vaccine. The protocol was immunoSEQ multiplex PCR, while the TCRdb copy is restricted to in-frame clones and leaves out a portion. The table lists roughly 130,000 clones, about nine tenths of them singletons, with around 20% in the top ten. Sample: peripheral blood, taken on day 0 of MenACWY control vaccination. The receptors come from an adult in good health.

The V call is TRBV7-2, the J call TRBJ2-7; possibly TRBD2 for D (5 bases). Germline V lookup: CDR1 SGHTA, CDR2 FQGNSA. Trimming removed 5 bases from V and 6 bases from J, with 14 bases in between. This CDR3 is built from 13 residues. CDR3 loop: CASSRPGYPEQYF. Here the CDR3 DNA reads TGTGCCAGCAGCCGCCCGGGGTATCCCGAGCAGTACTTC.

The count of this clone is one. The chain uses TRBV6-5 and TRBJ2-3, with a weak D call TRBD1 (5 bases). Trimming left V 2 bases short and J 4 bases short, with 10 bases between. The CDR3 has 14 residues. The germline gives CDR1 MNHEY, CDR2 SVGAGI. The CDR3 sequence is CASSYARAADTQYF. The CDR3 bases are TGTGCCAGCAGTTACGCCAGGGCGGCAGATACGCAGTATTTT.

The genes are TRBV28 and TRBJ2-1, with a weak D call TRBD2 (5 bases). The ends were cut back, 9 bases at V and 3 bases at J, with 15 bases in the middle. This CDR3 contains 14 residues. In germline, CDR1 is MDHEN, CDR2 SYDVKM. The CDR3 loop reads CASKRAADYNEQFF. CDR3 sequence (DNA): TGTGCCAGTAAGAGGGCGGCAGACTACAATGAGCAGTTCTTC.

Only one count was recorded for this clone. This chain links TRBV19 with TRBJ2-3; 9 nucleotides line up with TRBD2. The CDR3 has 15 amino acids. Germline assignment: CDR1 LNHDA and CDR2 SQIVND (reference sequence). The V and J ends lost 4 bases and 5 bases, in that order; junction bases with no gene match: 7. CDR3 sequence: CASSTSGALGDTQYF. The CDR3 DNA reads as TGTGCCAGTAGTACTAGCGGGGCCTTGGGAGATACGCAGTATTTT. Combining the CDR3 with reference TRBV19 and TRBJ2-3 gives the whole variable domain DGGITQSPKYLFRKEGQNVTLSCEQNLNHDAMYWYRQDPGQGLRLIYYSQIVNDFQKGDIAEGYSVSREKKESFPLTVTSAQKNPTAFYLCASSTSGALGDTQYFGPGTRLTVL.

The V call is TRBV3-1 (or the pseudogene TRBV3-2), the J call TRBJ2-3; no clear D. Per the germline V gene, CDR1 is LGHDT and CDR2 is YNNKEL (reference sequence). The CDR3 length is 12 residues. V gave up 6 bases and J gave up 5 bases, with 9 bases separating them. The CDR3 protein is CASRRVGDTQYF. The CDR3 DNA is TGTGCCAGCAGACGGGTCGGAGATACGCAGTATTTT.

The chain combines TRBV7-9 with TRBJ1-2, with D possibly TRBD1 on 6 matching bases. The CDR3 is 15 amino acids. V lost 3 bases and J lost 4, with 15 bases in between. CDR1 and CDR2 from the germline V gene are SEHNR and FQNEAQ (reference sequence). The CDR3 loop is CASSLDKGQTYGYTF. The CDR3 DNA sequence: TGTGCCAGCAGCTTGGACAAAGGACAGACCTATGGCTACACCTTC.

This chain connects TRBV19 to TRBJ1-1; D may be TRBD1 (5 bases). Germline CDR1 LNHDA, CDR2 SQIVND (reference sequence). V shed 8 bases and J shed 1 base, with 14 bases lying between them. The CDR3 is 14 residues long. The CDR3 region has the DNA TGTGCCAGTTCCAAGGCAGGGACGAACACTGAAGCTTTCTTT. This sequence encodes CASSKAGTNTEAFF.

The chain joins TRBV18 to TRBJ2-3; 10 nucleotides agree with TRBD2. The CDR3 is 16 amino acids. Germline V gene data show CDR1 as KGHSH and CDR2 as LQKENI. Trimming at V came to 1 base and at J to 4 bases, leaving 5 bases not matched to a gene. CDR3 loop: CASSPLPSGSADTQYF. CDR3 DNA sequence: TGTGCCAGCTCACCACTCCCTAGCGGGAGTGCAGATACGCAGTATTTT.